This T cell receptor beta chain comes out of a study of PD-1 blockade in mismatch repair-deficient tumors. Turning to the study itself: All were previously treated, progressing patients with about a dozen mismatch repair-deficient cancer types. Study-level findings and limits: Tumor-resident clones, often absent from pretreatment blood, expanded after pembrolizumab and then contracted.

CDR1 is LNHDA, CDR2 SQIVND, per germline (reference sequence). This CDR3 is built from 16 residues. V was clipped by 3 bases and J by 0 bases, with 11 bases between them. As to this clone: The target antigen is unknown.

Every patient had mismatch repair deficiency by PCR or immunohistochemistry. TCRs were sequenced from a few patients responding to pembrolizumab. Here immunoSEQ multiplex PCR was the method, and the copy in TCRdb shows in-frame clones only, minus some. Of 45,000 to 55,000 clones detected, around 85% appear once; the ten largest clones hold about 8.1%. The starting material was peripheral blood, obtained approximately 18 weeks after starting pembrolizumab. The J gene is TRBJ1-4, the V gene TRBV19; weak D call: TRBD1 (5 bases). The clonotype comes from an adult with mismatch repair-deficient cancer. CDR3 region: CASSISPGPTNEKLFF. Here the CDR3 DNA reads TGTGCCAGTAGTATCTCTCCGGGACCAACTAATGAAAAACTGTTTTTT.